The source of this T cell receptor (beta chain) is a study of T cells in Graves' hyperthyroidism and ophthalmopathy. The germline V and J ends were trimmed by 2 bases and 5 bases, with 9 bases remaining between them. This CDR3 is built from 13 residues. Germline assignment: CDR1 MNHEY and CDR2 SVGAGI. Authors of the study amplified TCR beta CDR3 regions from RNA transcripts. The TCR CDR3 was amplified in a first-round RT-PCR using the HTBI primer set. One entry per CDR3 protein results from TCRdb running MiXCR on the multiplex PCR reads. This sample has hundreds of thousands of distinct CDR3 sequences, with approximately 15% found just once.

This TCR came from a woman between 40 and 50 years old with Graves' ophthalmopathy. Sequencing input: blood. The chain joins TRBV6-5 to TRBJ1-1; the D is unclear. CDR3 protein: CASSYLFETEAFF. The CDR3 DNA reads TGTGCCAGCAGTTACCTTTTCGAGACTGAAGCTTTCTTT.